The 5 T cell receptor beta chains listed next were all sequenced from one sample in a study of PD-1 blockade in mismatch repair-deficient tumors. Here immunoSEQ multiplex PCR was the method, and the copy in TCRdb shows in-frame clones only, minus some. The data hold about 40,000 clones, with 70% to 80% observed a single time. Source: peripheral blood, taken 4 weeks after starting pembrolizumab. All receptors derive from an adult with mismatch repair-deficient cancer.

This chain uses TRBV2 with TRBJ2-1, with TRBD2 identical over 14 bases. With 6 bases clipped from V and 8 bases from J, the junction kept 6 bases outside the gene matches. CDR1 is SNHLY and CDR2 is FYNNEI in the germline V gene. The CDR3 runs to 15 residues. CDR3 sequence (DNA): TGTGCCAGCAGCCGAGGGACTAGCGGGAGCCATGAGCAGTTCTTC. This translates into CASSRGTSGSHEQFF.

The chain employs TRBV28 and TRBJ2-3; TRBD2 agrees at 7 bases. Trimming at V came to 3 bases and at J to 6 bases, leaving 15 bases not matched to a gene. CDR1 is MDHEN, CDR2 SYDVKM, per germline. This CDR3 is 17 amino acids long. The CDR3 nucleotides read TGTGCCAGCAGTTTCTTCGCGCGGCGGGAGCAAGCCGATACGCAGTATTTT. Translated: CASSFFARREQADTQYF.

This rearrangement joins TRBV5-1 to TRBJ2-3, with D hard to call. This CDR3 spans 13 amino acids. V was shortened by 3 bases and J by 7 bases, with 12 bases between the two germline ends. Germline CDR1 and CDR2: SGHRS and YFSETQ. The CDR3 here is CASSYQDGNTQYF. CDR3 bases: TGCGCCAGCAGCTACCAGGACGGAAATACGCAGTATTTT.

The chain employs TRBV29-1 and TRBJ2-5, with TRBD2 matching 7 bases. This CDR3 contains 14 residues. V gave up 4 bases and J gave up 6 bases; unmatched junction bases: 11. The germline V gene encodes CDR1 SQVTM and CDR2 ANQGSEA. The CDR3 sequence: CSVGAPTSRKTQYF. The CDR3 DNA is TGCAGCGTTGGAGCCCCGACTAGCAGAAAGACCCAGTACTTC.

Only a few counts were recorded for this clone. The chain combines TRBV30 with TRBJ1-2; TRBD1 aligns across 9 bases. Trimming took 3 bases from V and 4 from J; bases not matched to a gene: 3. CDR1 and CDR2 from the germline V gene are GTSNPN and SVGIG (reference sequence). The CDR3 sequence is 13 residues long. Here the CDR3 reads CAWRGQGSYGYTF. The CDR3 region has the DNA TGTGCCTGGAGGGGACAGGGAAGCTATGGCTACACCTTC.